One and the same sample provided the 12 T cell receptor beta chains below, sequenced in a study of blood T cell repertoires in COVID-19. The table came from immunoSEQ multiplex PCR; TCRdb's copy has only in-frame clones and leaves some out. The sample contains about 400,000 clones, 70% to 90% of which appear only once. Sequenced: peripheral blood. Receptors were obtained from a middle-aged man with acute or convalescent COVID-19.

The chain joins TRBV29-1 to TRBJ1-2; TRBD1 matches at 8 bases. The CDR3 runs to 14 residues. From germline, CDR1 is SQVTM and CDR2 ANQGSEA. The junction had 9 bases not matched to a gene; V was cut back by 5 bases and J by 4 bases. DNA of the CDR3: TGCAGCGTTACTCAGGGGGCGAACAGCTATGGCTACACCTTC. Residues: CSVTQGANSYGYTF.

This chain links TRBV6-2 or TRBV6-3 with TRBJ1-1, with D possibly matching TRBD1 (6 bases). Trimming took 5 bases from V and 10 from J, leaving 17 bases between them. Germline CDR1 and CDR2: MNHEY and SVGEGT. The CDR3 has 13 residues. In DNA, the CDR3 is TGTGCCAGCAGTCCCCGGACACCCAGGGGAGCTTTCTTT. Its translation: CASSPRTPRGAFF.

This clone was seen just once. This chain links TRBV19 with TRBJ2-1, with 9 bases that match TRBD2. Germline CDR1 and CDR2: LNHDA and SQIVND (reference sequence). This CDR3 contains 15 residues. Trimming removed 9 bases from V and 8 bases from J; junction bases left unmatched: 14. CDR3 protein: CASSDAGGLRDEQFF. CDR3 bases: TGTGCCAGCTCAGACGCGGGGGGGCTGAGGGATGAGCAGTTCTTC.

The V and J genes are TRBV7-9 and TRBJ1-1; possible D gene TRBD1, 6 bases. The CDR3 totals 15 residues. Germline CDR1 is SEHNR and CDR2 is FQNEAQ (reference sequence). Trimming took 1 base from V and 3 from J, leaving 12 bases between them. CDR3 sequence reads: CASSLEQGIYTEAFF. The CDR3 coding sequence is TGTGCCAGCAGCTTAGAACAGGGAATCTACACTGAAGCTTTCTTT.

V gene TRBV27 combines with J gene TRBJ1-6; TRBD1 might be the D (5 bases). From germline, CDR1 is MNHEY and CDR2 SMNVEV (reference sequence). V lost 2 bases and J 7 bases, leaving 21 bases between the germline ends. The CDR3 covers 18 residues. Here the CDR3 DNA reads TGTGCCAGCAGTTTACGATGGGGCAGGGTGTTAGGGAATTCACCCCTCCACTTT. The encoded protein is CASSLRWGRVLGNSPLHF.

The DNA for the CDR3 is TGCAGTGCTAGACGGGATGAAAAACTGTTTTTT. Its protein product is CSARRDEKLFF. The genes are TRBV20-1 and TRBJ1-4; D unclear. V lost 2 bases and J lost 6, with 4 bases in between. Looked up from germline, CDR1 is DFQATT and CDR2 is SNEGSKA (reference sequence). The CDR3 is made up of 11 amino acids.

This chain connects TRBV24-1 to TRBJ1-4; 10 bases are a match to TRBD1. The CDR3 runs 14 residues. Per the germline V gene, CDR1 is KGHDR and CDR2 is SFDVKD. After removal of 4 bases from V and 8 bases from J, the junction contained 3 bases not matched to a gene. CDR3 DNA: TGTGCCACCAGTGAGGGACAGGGGACCGAAAAACTGTTTTTT. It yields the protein CATSEGQGTEKLFF.

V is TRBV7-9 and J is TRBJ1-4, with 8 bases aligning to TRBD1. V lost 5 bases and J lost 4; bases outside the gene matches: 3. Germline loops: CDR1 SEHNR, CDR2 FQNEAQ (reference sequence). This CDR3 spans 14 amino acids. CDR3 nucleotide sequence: TGTGCCAGCAGCCTGACAGGGGATAATGAAAAACTGTTTTTT. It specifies CASSLTGDNEKLFF.

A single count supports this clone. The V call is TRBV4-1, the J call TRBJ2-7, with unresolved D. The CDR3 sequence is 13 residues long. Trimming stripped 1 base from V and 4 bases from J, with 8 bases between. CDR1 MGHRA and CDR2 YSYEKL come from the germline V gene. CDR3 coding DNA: TGCGCCAGCAGCCAAGCCCCAGAATACGAGCAGTACTTC. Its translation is CASSQAPEYEQYF.

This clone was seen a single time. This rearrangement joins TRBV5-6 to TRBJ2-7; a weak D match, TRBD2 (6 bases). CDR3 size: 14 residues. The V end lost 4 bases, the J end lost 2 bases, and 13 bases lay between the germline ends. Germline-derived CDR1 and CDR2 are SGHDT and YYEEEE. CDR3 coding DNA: TGTGCCAGCAGCCCGGATTGGGGGGCCTACGAGCAGTACTTC. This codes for CASSPDWGAYEQYF.

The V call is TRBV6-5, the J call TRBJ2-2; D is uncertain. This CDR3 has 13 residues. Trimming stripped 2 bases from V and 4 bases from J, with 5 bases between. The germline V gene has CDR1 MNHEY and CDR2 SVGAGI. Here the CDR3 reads CASSYPGTGELFF. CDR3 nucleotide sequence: TGTGCCAGCAGTTACCCCGGCACCGGGGAGCTGTTTTTT.

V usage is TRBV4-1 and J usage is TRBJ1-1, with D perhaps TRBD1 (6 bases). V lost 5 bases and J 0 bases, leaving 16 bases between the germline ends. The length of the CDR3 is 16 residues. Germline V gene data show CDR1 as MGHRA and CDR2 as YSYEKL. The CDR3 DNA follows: TGCGCCAGCAGCGTCTTCAGGGGAGGGATGAACACTGAAGCTTTCTTT. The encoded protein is CASSVFRGGMNTEAFF.